This T cell receptor (beta chain) was identified during a study of T cells in Graves' hyperthyroidism and ophthalmopathy. Germline values: CDR1 SGHDT, CDR2 YYEEEE. Trimming cost V 2 bases and J 4 bases, with 12 bases left between them. CDR3 length equals 14 residues. The TCR beta CDR3 regions underwent amplification using RNA transcripts as the source. HTBI primers were employed in a first-round RT-PCR of the TCR CDR3. TCRdb reanalysed the multiplex PCR reads using MiXCR and keeps one entry per CDR3 protein. The table records more than 450,000 distinct CDR3 sequences, 11% to 15% of them present only once. This clonotype has more than one count but fewer than ten.

The origin of this receptor is a woman between 40 and 50 years old with Graves' hyperthyroidism. This chain connects TRBV5-6 to TRBJ1-2, with D possibly being TRBD1 (5 bases). The sequenced sample was blood. In DNA form, the CDR3 reads TGTGCCAGCAGCTTCGGGGGGGGAGGCTATGGCTACACCTTC. Amino acid sequence: CASSFGGGGYGYTF. The full variable domain, its missing parts supplied by reference TRBV5-6 and TRBJ1-2, is DAGVTQSPTHLIKTRGQQVTLRCSPKSGHDTVSWYQQALGQGPQFIFQYYEEEERQRGNFPDRFSGHQFPNYSSELNVNALLLGDSALYLCASSFGGGGYGYTFGSGTRLTVV.